This T cell receptor (beta chain) was identified during a study of blood T cell repertoires in COVID-19. Whole-study context: Sites across the United States, Italy and Spain contributed samples from acute and convalescent COVID-19. The cDNA or gDNA used as material had been derived from T cells, B-cell-depleted T cells, or PBMCs.

Study processing details: Estimation of nucleated cell counts relied on the amplification of reference gene primers. Libraries were prepared by immunoSEQ multiplex PCR; TCRdb keeps only in-frame clonotypes and omits some of them. V and J calls and clone size are those listed in that table; D and trimming were worked out from the DNA. The sample holds tens of thousands of clones; 70% to 90% are singletons and the top ten take 3.7%. Material: peripheral blood. The TCR sequence derives from a human donor in a cohort sampled during active COVID-19.

The CDR3 coding sequence is TGTGCCAGCAGTTACTCCCGGACAGGGGGAAACTATGGCTACACCTTC. Protein product: CASSYSRTGGNYGYTF. The chain recombines TRBV6-5 with TRBJ1-2; 10 positions match TRBD1. The trim removed 0 bases at V and 2 bases at J, leaving 3 bases unmatched. This CDR3 has 16 residues. CDR1 and CDR2 from the germline V gene are MNHEY and SVGAGI.